This T cell receptor beta chain originates from a study of OX40 agonist ivuxolimab in advanced cancers. Study conclusions and caveats: No antigen was identified for the clonally expanded peripheral T cells. The CD4+ and CD8+ T cells in the blood had expanded clonally by week 6 at 0.1 to 3.0 mg/kg.

Any history of autoimmune disease or systemic immunosuppression disqualified patients. Assay used: immunoSEQ multiplex PCR; TCRdb lists only in-frame clones, some missing. This repertoire shows about 80,000 clones, roughly 85% found once; its top ten account for roughly 2.1%. V lost 0 bases, J lost 8 bases, and 13 bases lay in between. The CDR3 contains 14 residues. In germline, CDR1 is ENHRY, CDR2 SYGVKD. With regard to this clone: Its antigen remains unknown.

This TCR came from an adult with an advanced solid tumor such as melanoma, head and neck, liver or kidney cancer. J is TRBJ1-2 and V is TRBV10-3; possibly TRBD1 for D (6 bases). Here the sequenced sample was CD4+ or CD8+ T cells sorted from blood, taken in a trial of the OX40 agonist ivuxolimab. CDR3 in amino acids: CAISESPGEDGYTF. The CDR3 DNA reads TGTGCCATCAGTGAGTCGCCAGGGGAAGACGGCTACACCTTC.